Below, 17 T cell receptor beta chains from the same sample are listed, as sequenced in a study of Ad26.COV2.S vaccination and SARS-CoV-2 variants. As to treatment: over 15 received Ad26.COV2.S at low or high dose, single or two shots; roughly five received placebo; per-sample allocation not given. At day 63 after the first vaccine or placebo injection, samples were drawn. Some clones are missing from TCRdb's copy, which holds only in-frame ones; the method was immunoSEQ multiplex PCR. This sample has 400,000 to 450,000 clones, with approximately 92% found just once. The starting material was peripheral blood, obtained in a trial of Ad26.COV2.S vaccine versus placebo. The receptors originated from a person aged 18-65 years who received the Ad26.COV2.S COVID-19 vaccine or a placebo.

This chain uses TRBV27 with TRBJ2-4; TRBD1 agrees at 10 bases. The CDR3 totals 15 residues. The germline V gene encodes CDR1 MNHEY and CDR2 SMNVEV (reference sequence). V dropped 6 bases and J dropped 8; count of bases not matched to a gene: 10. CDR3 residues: CASSMDRGVTDIQYF. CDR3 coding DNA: TGTGCCAGCAGCATGGACAGGGGGGTTACGGACATTCAGTACTTC.

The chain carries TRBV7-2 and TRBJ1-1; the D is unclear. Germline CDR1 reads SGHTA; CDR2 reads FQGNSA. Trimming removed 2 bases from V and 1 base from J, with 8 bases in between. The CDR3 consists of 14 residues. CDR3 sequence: CASSLRSGNTEAFF. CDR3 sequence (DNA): TGTGCCAGCAGCTTACGTAGCGGGAACACTGAAGCTTTCTTT.

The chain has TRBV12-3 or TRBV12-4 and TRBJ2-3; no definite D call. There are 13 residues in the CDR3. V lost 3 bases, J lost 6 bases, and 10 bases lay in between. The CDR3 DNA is TGTGCCAGCAGTTTCGGTCGATACGATACGCAGTATTTT. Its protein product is CASSFGRYDTQYF.

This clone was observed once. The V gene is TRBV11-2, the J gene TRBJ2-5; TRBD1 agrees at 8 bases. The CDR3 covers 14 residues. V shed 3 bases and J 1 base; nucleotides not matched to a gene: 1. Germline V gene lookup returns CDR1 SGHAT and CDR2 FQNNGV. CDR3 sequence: CASSFGTGQETQYF. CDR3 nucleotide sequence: TGTGCCAGCAGCTTTGGGACAGGCCAAGAGACCCAGTACTTC.

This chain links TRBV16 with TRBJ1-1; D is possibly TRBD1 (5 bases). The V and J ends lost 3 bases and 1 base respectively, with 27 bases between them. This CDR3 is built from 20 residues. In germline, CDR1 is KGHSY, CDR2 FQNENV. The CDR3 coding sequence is TGTGCCAGCAGCCATTTCGGGTTTGGTAGAGACAGAGTTAAGAACACTGAAGCTTTCTTT. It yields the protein CASSHFGFGRDRVKNTEAFF.

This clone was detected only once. The CDR3 here is CASSVVETPDTQYF. The CDR3 DNA is TGTGCCAGCAGCGTAGTCGAGACTCCAGATACGCAGTATTTT. The chain joins TRBV9 to TRBJ2-3, with no clear D. With 0 bases removed from V and 4 bases from J, the gap between germline ends came to 9 bases. This CDR3 has 14 amino acids. Germline loops: CDR1 SGDLS, CDR2 YYNGEE.

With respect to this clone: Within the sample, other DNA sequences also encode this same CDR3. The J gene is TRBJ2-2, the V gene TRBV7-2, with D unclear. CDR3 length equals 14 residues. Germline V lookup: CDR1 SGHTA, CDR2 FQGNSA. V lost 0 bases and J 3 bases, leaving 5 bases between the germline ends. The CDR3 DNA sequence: TGTGCCAGCAGCTTAGCCCTGGACACCGGGGAGCTGTTTTTT. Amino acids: CASSLALDTGELFF.

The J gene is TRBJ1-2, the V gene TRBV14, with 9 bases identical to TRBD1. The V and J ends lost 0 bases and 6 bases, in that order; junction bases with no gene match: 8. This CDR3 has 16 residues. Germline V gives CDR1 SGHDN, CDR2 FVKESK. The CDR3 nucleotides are TGTGCCAGCAGCCAAGATGAAGTGGGACAGGGAGATGGCTACACCTTC. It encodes CASSQDEVGQGDGYTF. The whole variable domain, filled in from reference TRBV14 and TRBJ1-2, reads EAGVTQFPSHSVIEKGQTVTLRCDPISGHDNLYWYRRVMGKEIKFLLHFVKESKQDESGMPNNRFLAERTGGTYSTLKVQPAELEDSGVYFCASSQDEVGQGDGYTFGSGTRLTVV.

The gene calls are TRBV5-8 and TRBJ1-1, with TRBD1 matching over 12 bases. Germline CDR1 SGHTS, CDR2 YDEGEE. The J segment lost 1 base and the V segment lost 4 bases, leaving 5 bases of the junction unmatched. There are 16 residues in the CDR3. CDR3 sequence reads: CASSKGTGGTNTEAFF. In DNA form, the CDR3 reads TGTGCCAGCAGCAAAGGGACAGGGGGCACGAACACTGAAGCTTTCTTT.

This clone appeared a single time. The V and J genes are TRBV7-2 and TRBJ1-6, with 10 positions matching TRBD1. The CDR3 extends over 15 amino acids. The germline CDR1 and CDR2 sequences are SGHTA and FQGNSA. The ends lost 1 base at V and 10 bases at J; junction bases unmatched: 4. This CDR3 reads CASSLGGQGWSPLHF. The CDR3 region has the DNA TGTGCCAGCAGCTTAGGGGGACAGGGGTGGTCACCCCTCCACTTT.

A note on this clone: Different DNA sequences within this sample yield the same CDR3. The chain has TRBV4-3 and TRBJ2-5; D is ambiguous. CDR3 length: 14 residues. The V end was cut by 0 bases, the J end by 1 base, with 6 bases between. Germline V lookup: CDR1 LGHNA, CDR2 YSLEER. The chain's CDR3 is CASSQDWGQETQYF. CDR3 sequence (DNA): TGCGCCAGCAGCCAAGATTGGGGCCAAGAGACCCAGTACTTC.

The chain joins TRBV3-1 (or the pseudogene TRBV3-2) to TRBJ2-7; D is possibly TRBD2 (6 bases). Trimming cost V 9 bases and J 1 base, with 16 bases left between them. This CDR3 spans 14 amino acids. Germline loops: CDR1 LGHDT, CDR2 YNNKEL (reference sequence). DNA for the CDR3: TGTGCCAGTGGAGGGAGCGGTAGGTCCTACGAGCAGTACTTC. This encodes CASGGSGRSYEQYF.

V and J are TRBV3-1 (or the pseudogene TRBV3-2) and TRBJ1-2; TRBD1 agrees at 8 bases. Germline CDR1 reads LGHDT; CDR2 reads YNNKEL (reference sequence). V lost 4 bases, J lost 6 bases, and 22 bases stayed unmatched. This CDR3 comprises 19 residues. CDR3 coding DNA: TGTGCCAGCAGCCTCAAAGGGGACAGGTGGGGGAGACTGGATGATGGCTACACCTTC. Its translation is CASSLKGDRWGRLDDGYTF.

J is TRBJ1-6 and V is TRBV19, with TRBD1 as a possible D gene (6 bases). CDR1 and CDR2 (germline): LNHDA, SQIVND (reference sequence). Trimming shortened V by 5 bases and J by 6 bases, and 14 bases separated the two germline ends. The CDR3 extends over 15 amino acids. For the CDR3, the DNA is TGTGCCAGTAGTCCCCCGACAGGAATTAATTCACCCCTCCACTTT. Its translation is CASSPPTGINSPLHF.

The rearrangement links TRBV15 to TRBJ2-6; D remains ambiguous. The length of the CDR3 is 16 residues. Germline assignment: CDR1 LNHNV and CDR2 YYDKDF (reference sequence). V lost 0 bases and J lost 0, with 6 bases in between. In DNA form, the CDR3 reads TGTGCCACCAGCAGAGATCAGAACTCTGGGGCCAACGTCCTGACTTTC. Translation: CATSRDQNSGANVLTF.

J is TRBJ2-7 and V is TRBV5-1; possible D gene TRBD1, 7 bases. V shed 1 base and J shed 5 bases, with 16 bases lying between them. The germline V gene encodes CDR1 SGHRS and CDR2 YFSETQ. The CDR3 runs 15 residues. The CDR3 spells CASSLWRGQSDEQYF. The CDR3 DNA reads TGCGCCAGCAGCTTGTGGAGGGGACAGAGCGACGAGCAGTACTTC.

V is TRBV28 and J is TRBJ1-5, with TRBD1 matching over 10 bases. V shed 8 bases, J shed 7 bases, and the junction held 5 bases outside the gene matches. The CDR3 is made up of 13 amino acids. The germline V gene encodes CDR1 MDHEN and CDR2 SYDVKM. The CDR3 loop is CASRQGASQPQHF. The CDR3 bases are TGTGCCAGCCGACAGGGGGCTTCCCAGCCCCAGCATTTT.